These 17 T cell receptor beta chains originate from one sample sequenced in a study of T cell responses to AZD1222 COVID-19 vaccine. TCRdb's table, derived via immunoSEQ multiplex PCR, lists solely in-frame clones and lacks some. The repertoire holds some 120,000 clones, with about 87% as singletons. Material: peripheral blood, obtained on day 0 of AZD1222 vaccination. The receptors were gathered from an adult in good health.

The V and J genes are TRBV7-9 and TRBJ1-1; TRBD1 might be the D (5 bases). The V gene lost 4 bases and the J gene lost 8 bases, with 17 bases spanning the gap. CDR1 SEHNR and CDR2 FQNEAQ come from the germline V gene (reference sequence). The CDR3 is made up of 14 amino acids. In DNA, the CDR3 is TGTGCCAGCAGCTCGGGGTATTCCGGGGACGAAGCTTTCTTT. Protein product: CASSSGYSGDEAFF.

V is TRBV11-2 and J is TRBJ2-5; D is undetermined. CDR1 SGHAT and CDR2 FQNNGV come from the germline V gene. V lost 5 bases and J 9 bases, leaving 16 bases between the germline ends. This CDR3 spans 13 amino acids. CDR3 protein: CASSRDGLRAQYF. Written as DNA, the CDR3 is TGTGCCAGCAGCCGCGACGGTTTAAGAGCCCAGTACTTC.

The chain recombines TRBV7-6 with TRBJ2-7, with 15 bases aligning to TRBD2. The CDR3 loop spans 17 amino acids. Unmatched junction bases numbered 10, after V lost 5 bases and J lost 5 bases. Germline CDR1 and CDR2: SGHVS and FNYEAQ. In nucleotides, the CDR3 is TGTGCCAGCAGCCTAAAGGGACTAGCGGGGGGTCTCGACGAGCAGTACTTC. Its translation is CASSLKGLAGGLDEQYF.

The V gene is TRBV7-2, the J gene TRBJ2-3; D may match TRBD1 or TRBD2 (5 bases each). The V end lost 0 bases, the J end lost 6 bases, and 16 bases lay between the germline ends. CDR1 is SGHTA, CDR2 FQGNSA, per germline. The CDR3 sequence is 16 residues long. The CDR3 is CASSLAPRGYRDTQYF. In DNA, the CDR3 is TGTGCCAGCAGCTTAGCGCCCCGGGGCTACAGGGATACGCAGTATTTT.

This clone was seen a few times. The CDR3 here is CATSDLRGQGNTGELFF. The CDR3 region has the DNA TGTGCCACCAGTGATCTGCGGGGACAGGGTAACACCGGGGAGCTGTTTTTT. The chain has TRBV24-1 and TRBJ2-2; 9 nucleotides agree with TRBD1. Trimming cost V 3 bases and J 2 bases; bases outside gene matches: 6. The V gene's germline CDR1 is KGHDR and CDR2 SFDVKD. The CDR3 is made up of 17 amino acids.

The rearrangement uses TRBV6-5 and TRBJ2-1; no reliable D call. The V end lost 6 bases, the J end lost 8 bases, and 14 bases lay between the germline ends. Germline CDR1 is MNHEY and CDR2 is SVGAGI. This CDR3 is built from 13 residues. The DNA for the CDR3 is TGTGCCAGCAGCCCCCTCTCAACCCATGAGCAGTTCTTC. The encoded protein is CASSPLSTHEQFF.

The gene calls are TRBV28 and TRBJ1-1; no clear D. The CDR3 sequence is 11 residues long. V lost 4 bases, J lost 4 bases, and 4 bases lay in between. Germline V gene lookup returns CDR1 MDHEN and CDR2 SYDVKM. CDR3 sequence reads: CASSSGTEAFF. The CDR3 region has the DNA TGTGCCAGCAGTTCCGGCACTGAAGCTTTCTTT. Complete variable domain (other parts from reference TRBV28 and TRBJ1-1): DVKVTQSSRYLVKRTGEKVFLECVQDMDHENMFWYRQDPGLGLRLIYFSYDVKMKEKGDIPEGYSVSREKKERFSLILESASTNQTSMYLCASSSGTEAFFGQGTRLTVV.

The chain employs TRBV19 and TRBJ1-6; D is perhaps TRBD1 (5 bases). Germline assignment: CDR1 LNHDA and CDR2 SQIVND (reference sequence). This CDR3 has 16 residues. Trimming took off 1 base at V and 3 bases at J, with 10 bases between the two ends. In DNA, the CDR3 is TGTGCCAGTAGTATAGTAGGAGGGGACTATAATTCACCCCTCCACTTT. Translated, it gives CASSIVGGDYNSPLHF.

This rearrangement joins TRBV28 to TRBJ2-3; 11 nucleotides agree with TRBD2. Germline values: CDR1 MDHEN, CDR2 SYDVKM. The CDR3 contains 19 residues. With V trimmed by 6 bases and J by 6 bases, 20 bases remained unmatched. The CDR3 bases are TGTGCCAGCAGCCAACTAAAATCCAGACTAGCGGGGAAAGGGGATACGCAGTATTTT. This encodes CASSQLKSRLAGKGDTQYF.

This clone has more than one count but fewer than ten. V is TRBV19 and J is TRBJ2-2, with D perhaps TRBD1 (5 bases). Per germline, CDR1 LNHDA and CDR2 SQIVND (reference sequence). Between the trimmed V and J ends, which lost 2 bases and 1 base, there was a span of 11 bases. The length of the CDR3 is 16 residues. The CDR3 reads CASSILAGKNTGELFF. As DNA, the CDR3 is TGTGCCAGTAGTATACTTGCAGGGAAGAACACCGGGGAGCTGTTTTTT. Full variable domain (rest looked up from reference TRBV19 and TRBJ2-2): DGGITQSPKYLFRKEGQNVTLSCEQNLNHDAMYWYRQDPGQGLRLIYYSQIVNDFQKGDIAEGYSVSREKKESFPLTVTSAQKNPTAFYLCASSILAGKNTGELFFGEGSRLTVL.

The genes are TRBV5-6 and TRBJ2-7; 14 bases are a match to TRBD2. The CDR3 consists of 16 residues. The trim removed 4 bases at V and 0 bases at J, leaving 3 bases unmatched. The V gene's germline CDR1 is SGHDT and CDR2 YYEEEE. The CDR3 nucleotides read TGTGCCAGCAGCCTGGGGACTAGCGGGAGCTCCTACGAGCAGTACTTC. Translation: CASSLGTSGSSYEQYF.

CDR3 coding DNA: TGTGCCAGCAGTGCCCTGTCGGGACAAAAGAACACTGAAGCTTTCTTT. As protein: CASSALSGQKNTEAFF. The chain recombines TRBV6-1 with TRBJ1-1, with D perhaps matching TRBD1 (6 bases). Germline CDR1 MNHNS, CDR2 SASEGT. The CDR3 totals 16 residues. Trimming took 4 bases from V and 1 from J, leaving 16 bases between them.

V usage is TRBV29-1 and J usage is TRBJ1-1, with D tentatively TRBD1 (6 bases). The CDR3 extends over 15 amino acids. The V gene's germline CDR1 is SQVTM and CDR2 ANQGSEA. Trimming left V 6 bases short and J 1 base short, with 18 bases between. CDR3 protein: CSVIQGTSGNTEAFF. CDR3 DNA sequence: TGCAGCGTCATACAGGGCACCTCTGGGAACACTGAAGCTTTCTTT.

The chain recombines TRBV18 with TRBJ2-5, with D perhaps matching TRBD2 (6 bases). V gave up 3 bases and J gave up 6 bases, with 20 bases separating them. Germline values: CDR1 KGHSH, CDR2 LQKENI. This CDR3 contains 16 residues. The CDR3: CASSPPPGGGFKTQYF. CDR3 nucleotides: TGTGCCAGCTCACCTCCCCCCGGTGGGGGGTTCAAGACCCAGTACTTC.

The V and J genes are TRBV5-4 and TRBJ1-2; 9 bases map to TRBD1. The V gene end was trimmed by 4 bases and the J gene end by 4 bases; junction bases not matched to a gene: 8. This CDR3 spans 15 amino acids. Germline V gives CDR1 SGHNT, CDR2 YYREEE (reference sequence). CDR3 sequence (DNA): TGTGCCAGCAGCCCAGGACAGGGGATCATCTATGGCTACACCTTC. The encoded protein is CASSPGQGIIYGYTF. The variable domain in full, completed from reference TRBV5-4 and TRBJ1-2, reads ETGVTQSPTHLIKTRGQQVTLRCSSQSGHNTVSWYQQALGQGPQFIFQYYREEENGRGNFPPRFSGLQFPNYSSELNVNALELDDSALYLCASSPGQGIIYGYTFGSGTRLTVV.

The chain employs TRBV12-3 or TRBV12-4 and TRBJ1-2; 8 bases map to TRBD1. The CDR3 loop spans 13 amino acids. The junction had 2 bases not matched to a gene; V was cut back by 2 bases and J by 6 bases. The CDR3 spells CASSLQGAHGYTF. The CDR3 DNA is TGTGCCAGCAGTTTACAGGGGGCCCATGGCTACACCTTC.

The genes are TRBV4-3 and TRBJ1-6; D might be TRBD1 (6 bases). Germline assignment: CDR1 LGHNA and CDR2 YSLEER. V lost 0 bases and J lost 5, with 17 bases in between. CDR3 length: 18 residues. This chain's CDR3 is CASSQDVVLDSDNSPLHF. CDR3 DNA: TGCGCCAGCAGCCAAGACGTTGTATTGGACAGCGATAATTCACCCCTCCACTTT.